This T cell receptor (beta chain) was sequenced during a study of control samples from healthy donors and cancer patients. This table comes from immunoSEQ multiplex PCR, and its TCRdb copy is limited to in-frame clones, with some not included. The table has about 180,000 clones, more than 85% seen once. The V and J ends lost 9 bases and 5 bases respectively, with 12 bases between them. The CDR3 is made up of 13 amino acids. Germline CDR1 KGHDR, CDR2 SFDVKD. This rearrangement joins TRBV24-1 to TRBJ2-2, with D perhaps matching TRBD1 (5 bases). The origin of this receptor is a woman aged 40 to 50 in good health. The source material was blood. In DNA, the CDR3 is TGTGCCACCCAGGGCAGCGAGACCGGGGAGCTGTTTTTT. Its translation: CATQGSETGELFF.